This entry concerns a single T cell receptor beta chain. The sample originates from a study of T cell responses to AZD1222 COVID-19 vaccine. Clones were sequenced by immunoSEQ multiplex PCR, and TCRdb holds only the in-frame ones, with some missing. The profile shows around 94,000 clones, approximately 90% of them singletons. CDR1 and CDR2 (germline): SGDLS, YYNGEE. The germline V and J ends were trimmed by 0 bases and 2 bases, with 9 bases remaining between them. The CDR3 has 14 amino acids. The TCR originated in an adult in good health. The sequenced sample was peripheral blood, obtained on day 0 of AZD1222 vaccination. This chain uses TRBV9 with TRBJ2-7; D ambiguous. In DNA form, the CDR3 reads TGTGCCAGCAGCGTAGCGGTAGGACCCTACGAGCAGTACTTC. Encoded protein: CASSVAVGPYEQYF.